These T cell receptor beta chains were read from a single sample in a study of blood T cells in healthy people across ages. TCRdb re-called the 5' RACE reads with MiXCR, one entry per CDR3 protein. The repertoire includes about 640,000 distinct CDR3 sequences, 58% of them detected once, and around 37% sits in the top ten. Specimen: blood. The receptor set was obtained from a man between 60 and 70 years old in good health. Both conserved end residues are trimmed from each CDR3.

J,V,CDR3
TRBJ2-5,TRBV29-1,SVGTREQGTQY
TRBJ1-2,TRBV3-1,ASSARGGYT
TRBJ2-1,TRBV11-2,ASSLSRGNEQF
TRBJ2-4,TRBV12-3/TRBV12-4,ASSLRTSRNIQY
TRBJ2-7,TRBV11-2,ASSLGLAGPDEQY
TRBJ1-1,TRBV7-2,ASSSQGALAEAF
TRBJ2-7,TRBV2,ASSASGISYEQY
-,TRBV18,ASSRSGNSYEQY
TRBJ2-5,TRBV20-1,GAKGTGSQETQY
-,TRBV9,ASSATGTGGPIYEQY
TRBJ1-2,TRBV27,ASSSRGFPHGYT
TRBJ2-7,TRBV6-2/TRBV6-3,ASSYSDSRSSYEQY
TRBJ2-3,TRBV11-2,ASSPIAGATDTQY
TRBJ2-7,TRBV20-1,SAASGTGIYEQY
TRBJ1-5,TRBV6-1,ASRTTGDQPQH
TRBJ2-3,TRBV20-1,SARSPTGDTQY
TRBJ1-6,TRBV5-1,ASSFAGQNSPLH
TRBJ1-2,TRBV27,ASSLSTGFVDGYT
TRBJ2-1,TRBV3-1,ASSQDLASGGDNEQF
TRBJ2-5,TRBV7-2,ASSSQGGKETQY
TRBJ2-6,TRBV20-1,SALRQIAGGHAGANVLT
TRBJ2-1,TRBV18,ASSPPPPAIKEQF
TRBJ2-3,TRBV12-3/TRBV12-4,ASSLFRASTDTQY
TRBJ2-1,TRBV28,ASSIVGTGGHNEQF
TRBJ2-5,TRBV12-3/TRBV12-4,ASSFGTGGAGTQY
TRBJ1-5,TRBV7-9,ASSFGEYQPQH
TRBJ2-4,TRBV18,ASSPTGNKNIQY
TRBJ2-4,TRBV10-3,ATTGGDKNIQY
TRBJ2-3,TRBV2,ASSEVSAPRKY
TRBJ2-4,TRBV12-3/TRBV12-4,ASSLALGLGNIQY
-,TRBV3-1,ASSQDRQGVRDEQF
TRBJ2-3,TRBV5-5,ASSHGREKDTQY
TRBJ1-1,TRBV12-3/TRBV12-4,ASSLGQIPEAF
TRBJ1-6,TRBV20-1,SASIGDYSSSYNSPLH
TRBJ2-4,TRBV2,ASSDVGKNIQY
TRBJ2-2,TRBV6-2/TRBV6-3,ASSFLAGPNTGELF
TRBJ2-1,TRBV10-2,ASRDRENEQF
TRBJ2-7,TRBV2,ASSISGGHSYEQY
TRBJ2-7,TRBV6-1,ASSPDREGLAGGRSEQY
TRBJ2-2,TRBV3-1,ASSQPTGTNTGELF
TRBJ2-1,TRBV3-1,ASSNYNEQF
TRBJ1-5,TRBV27,ASRDRGGQPQH
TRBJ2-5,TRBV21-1,ASSTQGAGETQY
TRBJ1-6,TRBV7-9,ASNPGRNNSPLH
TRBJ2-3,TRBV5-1,ASSSMDSTDTQY
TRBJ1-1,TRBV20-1,SATITVREAF
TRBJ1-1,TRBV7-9,ASRKTRNTEAF
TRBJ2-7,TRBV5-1,ASSLVPAAYEQY
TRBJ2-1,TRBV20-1,SARDAGDGEQF
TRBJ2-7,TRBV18,ASSNQGASYEQY